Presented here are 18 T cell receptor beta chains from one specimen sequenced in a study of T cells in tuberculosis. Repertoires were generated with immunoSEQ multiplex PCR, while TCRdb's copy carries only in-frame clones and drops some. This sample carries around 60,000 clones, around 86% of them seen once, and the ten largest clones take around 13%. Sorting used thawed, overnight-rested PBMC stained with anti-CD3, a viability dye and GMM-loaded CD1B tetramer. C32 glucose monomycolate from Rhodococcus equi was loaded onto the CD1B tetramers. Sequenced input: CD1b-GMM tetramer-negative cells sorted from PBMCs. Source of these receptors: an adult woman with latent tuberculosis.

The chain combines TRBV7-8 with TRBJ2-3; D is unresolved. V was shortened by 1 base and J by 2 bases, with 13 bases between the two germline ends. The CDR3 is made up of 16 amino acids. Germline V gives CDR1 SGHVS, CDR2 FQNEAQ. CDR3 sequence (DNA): TGTGCCAGCAGCTTAGGTTGGGCAGTAGACACAGATACGCAGTATTTT. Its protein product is CASSLGWAVDTDTQYF. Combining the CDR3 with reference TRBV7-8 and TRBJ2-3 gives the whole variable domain GAGVSQSPRYKVAKRGQDVALRCDPISGHVSLFWYQQALGQGPEFLTYFQNEAQLDKSGLPSDRFFAERPEGSVSTLKIQRTQQEDSAVYLCASSLGWAVDTDTQYFGPGTRLTVL.

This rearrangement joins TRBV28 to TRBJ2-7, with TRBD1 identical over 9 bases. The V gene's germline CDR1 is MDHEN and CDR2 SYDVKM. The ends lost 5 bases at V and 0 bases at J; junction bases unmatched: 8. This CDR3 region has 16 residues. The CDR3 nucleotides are TGTGCCAGCAGTCTGGGGGACAGGGAGATCTCCTACGAGCAGTACTTC. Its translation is CASSLGDREISYEQYF.

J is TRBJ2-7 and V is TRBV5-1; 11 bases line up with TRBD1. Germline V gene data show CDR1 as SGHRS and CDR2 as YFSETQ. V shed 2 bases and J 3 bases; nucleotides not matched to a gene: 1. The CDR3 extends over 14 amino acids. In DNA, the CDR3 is TGCGCCAGCAGCTTCGGGACAGGGGGCTACGAGCAGTACTTC. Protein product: CASSFGTGGYEQYF.

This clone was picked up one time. The chain's CDR3 is CASTTGGNTGELFF. CDR3 nucleotide sequence: TGTGCCAGTACGACAGGGGGGAACACCGGGGAGCTGTTTTTT. The chain recombines TRBV19 with TRBJ2-2; 9 positions agree with TRBD1. V was pared by 7 bases and J by 1 base, with 1 base of the junction left unmatched. CDR3 length: 14 amino acids. Germline CDR1 and CDR2: LNHDA and SQIVND (reference sequence).

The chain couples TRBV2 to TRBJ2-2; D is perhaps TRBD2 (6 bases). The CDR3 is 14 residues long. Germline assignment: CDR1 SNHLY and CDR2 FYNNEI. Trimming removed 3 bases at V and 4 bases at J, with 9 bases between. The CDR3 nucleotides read TGTGCCAGCAGTGACAGGAGGGTCACCGGGGAGCTGTTTTTT. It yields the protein CASSDRRVTGELFF.

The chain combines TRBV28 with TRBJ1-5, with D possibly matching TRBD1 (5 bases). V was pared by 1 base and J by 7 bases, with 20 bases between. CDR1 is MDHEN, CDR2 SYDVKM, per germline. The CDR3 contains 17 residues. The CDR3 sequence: CASSLSPVGPTRQPQHF. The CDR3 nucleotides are TGTGCCAGCAGTTTATCCCCCGTGGGGCCCACAAGGCAGCCCCAGCATTTT.

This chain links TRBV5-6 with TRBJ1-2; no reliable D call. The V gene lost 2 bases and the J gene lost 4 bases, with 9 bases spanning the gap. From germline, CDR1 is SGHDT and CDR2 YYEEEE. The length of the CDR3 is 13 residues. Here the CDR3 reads CASSFKQSYGYTF. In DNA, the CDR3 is TGTGCCAGCAGCTTTAAACAGTCCTATGGCTACACCTTC.

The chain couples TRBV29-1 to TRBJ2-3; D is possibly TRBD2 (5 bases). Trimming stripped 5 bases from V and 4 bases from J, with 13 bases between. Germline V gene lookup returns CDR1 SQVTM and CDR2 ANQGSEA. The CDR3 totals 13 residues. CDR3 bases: TGCAGCGTTAAAGTTGAGGGCCCAGATACGCAGTATTTT. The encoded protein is CSVKVEGPDTQYF.

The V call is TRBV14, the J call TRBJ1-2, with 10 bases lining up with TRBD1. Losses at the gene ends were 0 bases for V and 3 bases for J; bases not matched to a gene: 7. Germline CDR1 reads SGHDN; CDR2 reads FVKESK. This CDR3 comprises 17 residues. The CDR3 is CASSQEDRGIQYYGYTF. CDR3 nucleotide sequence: TGTGCCAGCAGCCAAGAGGACAGGGGGATTCAATACTATGGCTACACCTTC.

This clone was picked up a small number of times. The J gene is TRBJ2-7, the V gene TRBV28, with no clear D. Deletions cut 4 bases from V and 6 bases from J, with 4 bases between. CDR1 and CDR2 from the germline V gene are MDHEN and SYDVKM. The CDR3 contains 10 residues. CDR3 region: CASSSSEQYF. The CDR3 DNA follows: TGTGCCAGCAGTTCATCCGAGCAGTACTTC.

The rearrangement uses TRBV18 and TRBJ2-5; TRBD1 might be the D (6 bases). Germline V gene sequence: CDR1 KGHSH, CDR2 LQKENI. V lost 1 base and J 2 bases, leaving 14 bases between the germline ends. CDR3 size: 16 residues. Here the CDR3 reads CASSPRGGVGQETQYF. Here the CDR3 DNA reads TGTGCCAGCTCACCACGAGGGGGAGTGGGACAAGAGACCCAGTACTTC.

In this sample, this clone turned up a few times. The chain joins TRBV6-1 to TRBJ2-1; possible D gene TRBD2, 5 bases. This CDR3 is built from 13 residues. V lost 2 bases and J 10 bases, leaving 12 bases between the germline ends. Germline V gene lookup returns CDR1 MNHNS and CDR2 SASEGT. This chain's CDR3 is CASSELASSEQFF. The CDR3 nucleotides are TGTGCCAGCAGTGAATTGGCTAGCTCCGAGCAGTTCTTC.

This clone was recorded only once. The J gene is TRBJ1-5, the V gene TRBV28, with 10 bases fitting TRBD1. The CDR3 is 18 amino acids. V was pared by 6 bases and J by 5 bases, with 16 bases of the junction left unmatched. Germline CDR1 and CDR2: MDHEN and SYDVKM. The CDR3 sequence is CASSPRTGGVNHYQPQHF. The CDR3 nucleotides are TGTGCCAGCAGCCCCCGGACAGGGGGTGTTAATCATTATCAGCCCCAGCATTTT.

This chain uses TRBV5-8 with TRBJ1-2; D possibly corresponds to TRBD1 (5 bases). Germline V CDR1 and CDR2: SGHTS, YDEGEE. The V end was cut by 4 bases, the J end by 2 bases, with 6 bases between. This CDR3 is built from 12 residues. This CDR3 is CASSGGNYGYTF. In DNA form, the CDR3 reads TGTGCCAGCAGCGGGGGGAACTATGGCTACACCTTC. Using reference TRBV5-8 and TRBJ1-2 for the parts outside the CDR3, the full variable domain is EAGVTQSPTHLIKTRGQQATLRCSPISGHTSVYWYQQALGLGLQFLLWYDEGEERNRGNFPPRFSGRQFPNYSSELNVNALELEDSALYLCASSGGNYGYTFGSGTRLTVV.

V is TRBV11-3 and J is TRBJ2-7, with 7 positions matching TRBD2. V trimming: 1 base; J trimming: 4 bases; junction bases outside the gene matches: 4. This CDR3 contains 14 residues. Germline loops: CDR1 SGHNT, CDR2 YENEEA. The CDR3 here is CASSLGPAGYEQYF. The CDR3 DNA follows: TGTGCCAGCAGCTTAGGACCAGCGGGGTACGAGCAGTACTTC.

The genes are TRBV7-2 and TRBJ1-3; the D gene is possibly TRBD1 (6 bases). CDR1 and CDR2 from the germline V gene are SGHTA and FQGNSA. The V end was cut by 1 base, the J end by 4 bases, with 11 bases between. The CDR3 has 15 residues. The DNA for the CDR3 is TGTGCCAGCAGCTTAGGCCATGGACAGGGAAACACCATATATTTT. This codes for CASSLGHGQGNTIYF.

The DNA for the CDR3 is TGTGCCAGCAGCCTCCGACAGGGTGATGGCTACACCTTC. Its translation is CASSLRQGDGYTF. V gene TRBV11-2 combines with J gene TRBJ1-2, with 7 bases that match TRBD1. The J segment lost 6 bases and the V segment lost 5 bases, leaving 6 bases of the junction unmatched. Germline V gene data show CDR1 as SGHAT and CDR2 as FQNNGV. The CDR3 runs 13 residues.

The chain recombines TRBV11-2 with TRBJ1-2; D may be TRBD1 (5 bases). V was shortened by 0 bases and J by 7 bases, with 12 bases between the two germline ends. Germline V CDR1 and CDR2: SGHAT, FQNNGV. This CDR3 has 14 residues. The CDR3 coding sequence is TGTGCCAGCAGCTTAGACAGGGTTGCCCCTGGCTACACCTTC. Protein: CASSLDRVAPGYTF. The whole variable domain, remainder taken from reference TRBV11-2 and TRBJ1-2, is EAGVAQSPRYKIIEKRQSVAFWCNPISGHATLYWYQQILGQGPKLLIQFQNNGVVDDSQLPKDRFSAERLKGVDSTLKIQPAKLEDSAVYLCASSLDRVAPGYTFGSGTRLTVV.